The next 14 T cell receptor beta chains were all read from a single sample in a study of technical replicates of blood from several donors. Profiled with immunoSEQ multiplex PCR; TCRdb holds only in-frame clones, not every one. This table holds around 70,000 clones, around 97% found once. The sequenced material came from T cells isolated from PBMCs. The receptor source for this set is a human donor in good health.

The V gene is TRBV18, the J gene TRBJ2-2; D unclear. The length of the CDR3 is 12 residues. The V end lost 5 bases, the J end lost 4 bases, and 5 bases lay between the germline ends. Germline V CDR1 and CDR2: KGHSH, LQKENI. Here the CDR3 DNA reads TGTGCCAGCTCAACGGTCACCGGGGAGCTGTTTTTT. Encoded protein: CASSTVTGELFF.

The chain has TRBV6-5 and TRBJ2-7; D may be TRBD2 (6 bases). CDR1 and CDR2 from the germline V gene are MNHEY and SVGAGI. The CDR3 sequence is 12 residues long. V was cut by 7 bases and J by 4 bases, with 11 bases left in between. CDR3 sequence: CASNGGKYEQYF. CDR3 nucleotide sequence: TGTGCCAGCAATGGCGGGAAGTACGAGCAGTACTTC.

J is TRBJ2-7 and V is TRBV19; 7 nucleotides agree with TRBD2. Germline V CDR1 and CDR2: LNHDA, SQIVND (reference sequence). The CDR3 consists of 13 residues. V dropped 5 bases and J dropped 6; count of bases not matched to a gene: 7. CDR3 region: CASSSPWEGEQYF. The CDR3 region has the DNA TGTGCCAGTAGTTCTCCTTGGGAGGGCGAGCAGTACTTC.

The chain has TRBV18 and TRBJ2-3; tentatively, D is TRBD2 (5 bases). CDR1 KGHSH and CDR2 LQKENI come from the germline V gene. Between the trimmed V and J ends, which lost 6 bases and 0 bases, there was a span of 13 bases. The CDR3 runs to 15 residues. CDR3: CASSGGGHSTDTQYF. The CDR3 DNA follows: TGTGCCAGCTCCGGTGGAGGCCATAGCACAGATACGCAGTATTTT.

The chain has TRBV27 and TRBJ2-1; 8 bases map to TRBD1. CDR1 and CDR2 from the germline V gene are MNHEY and SMNVEV (reference sequence). This CDR3 is 14 amino acids long. The junction had 10 bases not matched to a gene; V was cut back by 8 bases and J by 7 bases. The CDR3 is CASVRQGYRNEQFF. DNA of the CDR3: TGTGCCAGCGTCCGACAGGGGTATCGGAATGAGCAGTTCTTC.

The chain has TRBV18 and TRBJ1-1; tentatively, D is TRBD1 (6 bases). CDR3 size: 14 residues. Trimming pared 0 bases from V and 3 bases from J, leaving 8 bases between. Germline V gives CDR1 KGHSH, CDR2 LQKENI. CDR3 amino acids: CASSPPGAYTEAFF. Written as DNA, the CDR3 is TGTGCCAGCTCACCACCGGGGGCTTACACTGAAGCTTTCTTT.

The chain uses TRBV5-1 and TRBJ2-1; the D gene is possibly TRBD1 (6 bases). V was cut by 4 bases and J by 5 bases, with 13 bases left in between. The CDR3 extends over 14 amino acids. Germline CDR1 reads SGHRS; CDR2 reads YFSETQ. CDR3 region: CASSRGTMNNEQFF. CDR3 bases: TGCGCCAGCAGCAGAGGGACAATGAACAATGAGCAGTTCTTC. The complete variable domain, with remaining parts taken from reference TRBV5-1 and TRBJ2-1, reads KAGVTQTPRYLIKTRGQQVTLSCSPISGHRSVSWYQQTPGQGLQFLFEYFSETQRNKGNFPGRFSGRQFSNSRSEMNVSTLELGDSALYLCASSRGTMNNEQFFGPGTRLTVL.

The chain combines TRBV19 with TRBJ2-7; D is possibly TRBD1 (6 bases). V was shortened by 2 bases and J by 6 bases, with 14 bases between the two germline ends. Germline V gives CDR1 LNHDA, CDR2 SQIVND (reference sequence). The CDR3 is 14 residues long. The CDR3 nucleotides are TGTGCCAGTAGTATAATCTCCAGGGGATTCGAGCAGTACTTC. This codes for CASSIISRGFEQYF.

The rearrangement joins TRBV9 to TRBJ2-4; 10 bases line up with TRBD1. There are 15 residues in the CDR3. V was clipped by 0 bases and J by 5 bases; unmatched bases: 2. Germline lookup yields CDR1 SGDLS and CDR2 YYNGEE. CDR3 in amino acids: CASSVVGTGENIQYF. The DNA of the CDR3 is TGTGCCAGCAGCGTAGTTGGGACAGGGGAAAACATTCAGTACTTC.

The chain combines TRBV5-6 with TRBJ2-7; 8 bases fit TRBD2. This CDR3 comprises 15 residues. The V gene's germline CDR1 is SGHDT and CDR2 YYEEEE. J was trimmed by 0 bases and V by 5 bases; bases with no gene match: 7. CDR3 bases: TGTGCCAGCAGTTCACCGGGACTAGTCTCCTACGAGCAGTACTTC. This sequence encodes CASSSPGLVSYEQYF.

The rearrangement joins TRBV4-1 to TRBJ2-1; 7 bases are a match to TRBD2. The CDR3 runs to 16 residues. Per the germline V gene, CDR1 is MGHRA and CDR2 is YSYEKL. V lost 3 bases and J lost 6; bases outside the gene matches: 11. The CDR3 protein is CASSHDPGRGGNEQFF. The CDR3, as DNA: TGCGCCAGCAGCCATGACCCTGGCCGCGGGGGCAATGAGCAGTTCTTC.

V gene TRBV10-3 combines with J gene TRBJ1-5, with D perhaps matching TRBD1 (6 bases). The CDR3 runs to 15 residues. Germline V gives CDR1 ENHRY, CDR2 SYGVKD. Trimming took 4 bases from V and 5 from J, leaving 15 bases between them. As DNA, the CDR3 is TGTGCCATCAGTGTCGGGGGGGGCGCGGATCAGCCCCAGCATTTT. Translating gives CAISVGGGADQPQHF.

CDR3 bases: TGTGCCAGCAGCTTAACGGTAACTAGCGGTACCTACGAGCAGTACTTC. Protein: CASSLTVTSGTYEQYF. The rearrangement joins TRBV7-3 to TRBJ2-7, with 8 bases that match TRBD2. The length of the CDR3 is 16 residues. Germline assignment: CDR1 SGHTA and CDR2 FQGTGA. With V trimmed by 0 bases and J by 2 bases, 6 bases remained unmatched.

The V and J genes are TRBV25-1 and TRBJ2-7; maybe TRBD1 (6 bases). V was trimmed by 8 bases and J by 3 bases, leaving 20 bases between them. Germline V gene data show CDR1 as MGHDK and CDR2 as SYGVNS. The CDR3 length is 15 residues. The CDR3 here is CASEGELGSHYEQYF. DNA of the CDR3: TGTGCCAGCGAGGGGGAGCTGGGCTCTCACTACGAGCAGTACTTC.